The rows below give T cell receptor beta chains drawn from one sample of a study of blood T cell repertoires in COVID-19. This table comes from immunoSEQ multiplex PCR, and its TCRdb copy is limited to in-frame clones, with some not included. This sample has 72,000 or so clones, with around 86% found just once. The sequenced sample was peripheral blood. These receptors were taken from a woman aged 60-75 years with acute or convalescent COVID-19. CDR3s include the opening cysteine and the closing phenylalanine or tryptophan. The order of the fields is clone size, J gene, V gene, CDR3 protein. Clone size is not always given. Where it is, it says once, few, many or a class for expanded clones.

size: -; J: TRBJ1-5; V: TRBV19; CDR3: CASSVTGGNQPQHF
size: -; J: TRBJ1-4; V: TRBV5-1; CDR3: CASSLEDRAWEKLFF
size: once; J: TRBJ2-1; V: TRBV30; CDR3: CAWSGSGGPVYNEQFF
size: -; J: TRBJ1-3; V: TRBV19; CDR3: CASSMAGNSGNTIYF
size: -; J: TRBJ1-5; V: TRBV6-5; CDR3: CASSHRGHQPQHF
size: -; J: TRBJ2-3; V: TRBV3-1/TRBV3-2; CDR3: CASSPMRGTDTQYF
size: -; J: TRBJ2-5; V: TRBV19; CDR3: CASTAGGRETQYF
size: -; J: TRBJ2-5; V: TRBV3-1/TRBV3-2; CDR3: CASSSLGRSLGETQYF
size: -; J: TRBJ1-3; V: TRBV7-8; CDR3: CASRQGAVGNTIYF
size: once; J: TRBJ2-5; V: TRBV11-3; CDR3: CASSPDRYQETQYF
size: -; J: TRBJ2-3; V: TRBV11-2; CDR3: CASTSTDTQYF
size: -; J: TRBJ1-6; V: TRBV6-5; CDR3: CASGDGGALHF
size: -; J: TRBJ1-5; V: TRBV19; CDR3: CASRVDYQPQHF
size: -; J: TRBJ2-2; V: TRBV9; CDR3: CASSPRQGTTGELFF
size: -; J: TRBJ2-3; V: TRBV23-1; CDR3: CASRLLTGRDTQYF
size: -; J: TRBJ2-7; V: TRBV11-2; CDR3: CASSRGQGRYEQYF
size: -; J: TRBJ1-1; V: TRBV25-1; CDR3: CASSETGVVGEAFF
size: -; J: TRBJ1-2; V: TRBV2; CDR3: CASSEGRSGDYGYTF
size: -; J: TRBJ2-4; V: TRBV5-1; CDR3: CASSSTGMISKNIQYF
size: few; J: TRBJ2-2; V: TRBV27; CDR3: CASSLWPDTGELFF
size: -; J: TRBJ2-5; V: TRBV13; CDR3: CASTPRLAGEETQYF
size: -; J: TRBJ2-1; V: TRBV28; CDR3: CASISYNEQFF
size: -; J: TRBJ1-5; V: TRBV19; CDR3: CASSMTLRQGSNQPQHF
size: -; J: TRBJ2-1; V: TRBV5-5; CDR3: CASADSSQGGYNEQFF
size: -; J: TRBJ1-4; V: TRBV20-1; CDR3: CRTGGEKLFF
size: -; J: TRBJ1-2; V: TRBV4-2; CDR3: CASSLRTGSDGYTF
size: -; J: TRBJ2-1; V: TRBV11-3; CDR3: CASSLVSAGGTNEQFF
size: -; J: TRBJ2-3; V: TRBV5-6; CDR3: CASIQTGGADTQYF